The clone carrying this TCR beta chain was recorded only once. Its antigen is undetermined. Germline V gives CDR1 MNHNS, CDR2 SASEGT. V lost 1 base to trimming and J lost 0 bases, with 7 bases between them. The CDR3 is 15 amino acids. The authors ran a second PCR of 7 to 11 cycles using a sample-barcoded 5' primer and a J-beta primer mix. TCRdb used MiXCR to reprocess the 5' RACE reads, holding one entry per CDR3 protein. The table records 650,000 to 800,000 distinct CDR3 sequences, around 45% of them present only once. The sample originates from a study of blood T cells in healthy people across ages. The study, taken as a whole, reports: Without sorted subsets, naive and antigen-experienced compartments could not be conclusively compared. Per million T cells, the diversity of TCR beta decreased roughly linearly as age advanced.

Caucasian, healthy and from Russia, the donors were aged between about 6 and 90. Per-sample PBMC isolation yielded at least 7 million cells. This chain joins TRBV6-1 and TRBJ1-5; D unclear. What was sequenced was blood. The receptor was isolated from a man in his 60s in good health. CDR3 in amino acids: CASSEVRSSNQPQHF. DNA of the CDR3: TGTGCCAGCAGTGAAGTCAGGAGTAGCAATCAGCCCCAGCATTTT.